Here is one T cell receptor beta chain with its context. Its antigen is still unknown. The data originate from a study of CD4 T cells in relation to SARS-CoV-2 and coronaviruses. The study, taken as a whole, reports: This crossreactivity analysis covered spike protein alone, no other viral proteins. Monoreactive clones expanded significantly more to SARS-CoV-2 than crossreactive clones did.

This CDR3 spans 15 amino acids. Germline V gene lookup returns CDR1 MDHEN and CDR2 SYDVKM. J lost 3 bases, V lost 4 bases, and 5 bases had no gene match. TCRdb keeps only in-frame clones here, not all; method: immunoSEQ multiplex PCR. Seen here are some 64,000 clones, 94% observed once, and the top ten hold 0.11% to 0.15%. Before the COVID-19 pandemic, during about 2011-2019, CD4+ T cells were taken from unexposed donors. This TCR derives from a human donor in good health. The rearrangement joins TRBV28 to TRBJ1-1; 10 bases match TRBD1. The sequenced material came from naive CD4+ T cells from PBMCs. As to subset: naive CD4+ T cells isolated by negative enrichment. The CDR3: CASSSAGTGDTEAFF. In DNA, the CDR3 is TGTGCCAGCAGTTCTGCCGGGACAGGGGACACTGAAGCTTTCTTT.